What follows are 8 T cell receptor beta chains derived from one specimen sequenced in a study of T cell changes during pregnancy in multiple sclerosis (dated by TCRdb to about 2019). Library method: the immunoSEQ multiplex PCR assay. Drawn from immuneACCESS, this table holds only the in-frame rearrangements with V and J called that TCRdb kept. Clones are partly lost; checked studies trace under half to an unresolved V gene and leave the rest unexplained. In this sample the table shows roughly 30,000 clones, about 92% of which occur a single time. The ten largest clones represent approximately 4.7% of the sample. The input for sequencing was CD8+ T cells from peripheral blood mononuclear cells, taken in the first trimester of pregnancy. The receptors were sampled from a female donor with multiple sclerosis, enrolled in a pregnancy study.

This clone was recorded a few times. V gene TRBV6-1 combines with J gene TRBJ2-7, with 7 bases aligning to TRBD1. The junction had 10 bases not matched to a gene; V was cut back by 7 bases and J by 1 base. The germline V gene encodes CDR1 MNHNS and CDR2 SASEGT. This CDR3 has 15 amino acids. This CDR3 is CASTRTGVLSYEQYF. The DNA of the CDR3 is TGTGCCAGCACCAGAACAGGGGTTTTATCCTACGAGCAGTACTTC.

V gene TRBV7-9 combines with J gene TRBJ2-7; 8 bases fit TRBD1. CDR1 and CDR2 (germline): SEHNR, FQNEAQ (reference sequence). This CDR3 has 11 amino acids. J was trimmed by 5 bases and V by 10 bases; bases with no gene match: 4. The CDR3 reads CATTGDHEQYF. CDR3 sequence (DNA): TGTGCCACGACAGGGGACCACGAGCAGTACTTC.

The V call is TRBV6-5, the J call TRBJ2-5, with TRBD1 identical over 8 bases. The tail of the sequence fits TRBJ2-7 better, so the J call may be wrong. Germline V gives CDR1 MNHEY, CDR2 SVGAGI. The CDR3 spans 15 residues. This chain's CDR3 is CASRITGTGLYEQYF. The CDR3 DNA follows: TGTGCCAGCAGAATAACCGGGACAGGACTATACGAGCAGTACTTC.

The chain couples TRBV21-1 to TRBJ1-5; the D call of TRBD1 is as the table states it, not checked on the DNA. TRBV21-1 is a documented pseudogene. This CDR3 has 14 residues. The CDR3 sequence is CASSKGTVLKPQHF. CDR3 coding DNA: TGTGCCAGCAGCAAAGGGACAGTCCTTAAGCCCCAGCATTTT.

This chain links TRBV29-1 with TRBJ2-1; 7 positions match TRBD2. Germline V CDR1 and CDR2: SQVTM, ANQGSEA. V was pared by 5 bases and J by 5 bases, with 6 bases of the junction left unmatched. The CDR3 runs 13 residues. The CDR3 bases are TGCAGCGTTTATCGGGACTACCACAATGAGCAGTTCTTC. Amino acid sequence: CSVYRDYHNEQFF.

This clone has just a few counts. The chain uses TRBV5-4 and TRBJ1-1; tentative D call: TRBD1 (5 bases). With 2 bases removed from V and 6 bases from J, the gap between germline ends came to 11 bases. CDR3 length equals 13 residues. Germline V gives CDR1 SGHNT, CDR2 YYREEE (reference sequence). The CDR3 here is CASSFSGGAEAFF. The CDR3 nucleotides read TGTGCCAGCAGCTTTTCCGGAGGGGCTGAAGCTTTCTTT.

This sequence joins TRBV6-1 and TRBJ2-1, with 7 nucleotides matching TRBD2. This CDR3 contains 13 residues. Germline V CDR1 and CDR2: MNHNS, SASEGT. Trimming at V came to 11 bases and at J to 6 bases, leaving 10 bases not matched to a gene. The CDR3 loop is CAYGGSSLNEQFF. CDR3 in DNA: TGTGCCTACGGCGGGAGTAGCCTCAATGAGCAGTTCTTC.

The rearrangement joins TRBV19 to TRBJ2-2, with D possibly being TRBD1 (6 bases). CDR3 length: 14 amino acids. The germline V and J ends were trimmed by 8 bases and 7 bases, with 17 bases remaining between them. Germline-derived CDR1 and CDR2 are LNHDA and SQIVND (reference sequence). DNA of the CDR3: TGTGCCAGTGGAGAGAACAGGGAGAACGGGGAGCTGTTTTTT. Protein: CASGENRENGELFF.